The 22 T cell receptor beta chains given below trace back to one sample, sequenced in a study of cytomegalovirus exposure and HLA in healthy donors. This PCR relied on a set of 60 Vbeta primers and 13 Jbeta primers. TCRdb keeps only in-frame clones here, not all; method: immunoSEQ multiplex PCR. This sample has over 150,000 clones, with more than 60% found just once. Sequencing was carried out using PBMCs. The receptors come from a woman aged 55-69 years in good health and CMV-seropositive.

This clone was seen only a few times. The V gene is TRBV6-5, the J gene TRBJ2-2; D is possibly TRBD2 (6 bases). The germline V gene encodes CDR1 MNHEY and CDR2 SVGAGI. This CDR3 is built from 14 residues. V gave up 6 bases and J gave up 4 bases, with 12 bases separating them. For the CDR3, the DNA is TGTGCCAGCAGCCTTCCCGGGGGCACCGGGGAGCTGTTTTTT. Protein: CASSLPGGTGELFF.

This rearrangement joins TRBV9 to TRBJ2-5, with TRBD2 identical over 8 bases. This CDR3 is 18 amino acids long. Per germline, CDR1 SGDLS and CDR2 YYNGEE. With V trimmed by 0 bases and J by 2 bases, 12 bases remained unmatched. The CDR3 protein is CASSVGTIGAGVQETQYF. The DNA of the CDR3 is TGTGCCAGCAGCGTAGGAACTATTGGAGCGGGAGTGCAAGAGACCCAGTACTTC.

The chain uses TRBV5-1 and TRBJ2-5; TRBD2 matches at 11 bases. The germline V gene has CDR1 SGHRS and CDR2 YFSETQ. This CDR3 is 16 amino acids long. V was clipped by 4 bases and J by 1 base; unmatched bases: 6. CDR3 region: CASSPGGTSGQETQYF. DNA of the CDR3: TGCGCCAGCAGCCCGGGAGGGACTAGCGGCCAAGAGACCCAGTACTTC.

This rearrangement joins TRBV7-2 to TRBJ2-2, with 8 bases that match TRBD2. The J segment lost 5 bases and the V segment lost 10 bases, leaving 9 bases of the junction unmatched. Germline V CDR1 and CDR2: SGHTA, FQGNSA. CDR3 length: 14 residues. CDR3 loop: CANQWASGTGELFF. The DNA for the CDR3 is TGTGCCAACCAGTGGGCTAGCGGGACCGGGGAGCTGTTTTTT.

The genes are TRBV5-5 and TRBJ1-1, with 10 positions matching TRBD1. V lost 2 bases and J lost 5; bases outside the gene matches: 6. The CDR3 has 15 amino acids. Germline-derived CDR1 and CDR2 are SGHKS and YYEKEE (reference sequence). The CDR3 reads CASSLTGQGETEAFF. CDR3 coding DNA: TGTGCCAGCAGCTTAACTGGACAGGGGGAGACTGAAGCTTTCTTT.

The chain carries TRBV28 and TRBJ1-6, with D hard to call. V lost 7 bases and J lost 8, with 9 bases in between. This CDR3 comprises 12 residues. Germline V gene sequence: CDR1 MDHEN, CDR2 SYDVKM. CDR3 DNA: TGTGCCAGCACCCAGGACTATTCACCCCTCCACTTT. It specifies CASTQDYSPLHF.

The chain couples TRBV28 to TRBJ2-4, with a tentative D call TRBD1 (6 bases). This CDR3 region has 16 residues. The V end lost 6 bases, the J end lost 2 bases, and 17 bases lay between the germline ends. Germline V gives CDR1 MDHEN, CDR2 SYDVKM. The CDR3 spells CASRSRDTITKNIQYF. DNA for the CDR3: TGTGCCAGCAGGAGCCGGGACACCATAACCAAAAACATTCAGTACTTC.

The chain recombines TRBV19 with TRBJ2-7; 7 nucleotides line up with TRBD1. With 5 bases clipped from V and 2 bases from J, the junction kept 9 bases outside the gene matches. The CDR3 length is 15 residues. The germline V gene encodes CDR1 LNHDA and CDR2 SQIVND (reference sequence). The CDR3 bases are TGTGCCAGTAGTGCCCCCGGGACAGCCACCTACGAGCAGTACTTC. This gives the protein CASSAPGTATYEQYF.

V usage is TRBV27 and J usage is TRBJ2-7; TRBD1 matches 7 bases. The J segment lost 2 bases and the V segment lost 8 bases, leaving 6 bases of the junction unmatched. The CDR3 sequence is 13 residues long. Per germline, CDR1 MNHEY and CDR2 SMNVEV (reference sequence). The CDR3 spells CASGDSATYEQYF. The CDR3 region has the DNA TGTGCCAGCGGGGACAGCGCGACCTACGAGCAGTACTTC.

The chain recombines TRBV21-1 with TRBJ1-1. TRBV21-1 is shown as a pseudogene. CDR3 length equals 14 residues. The CDR3 here is CASSKDGELAEAFF. The CDR3 DNA reads as TGTGCCAGCAGCAAAGACGGGGAATTGGCTGAAGCTTTCTTT.

J is TRBJ1-1 and V is TRBV7-8; 7 nucleotides match TRBD1. J was trimmed by 5 bases and V by 6 bases; bases with no gene match: 18. The CDR3 runs 17 residues. Germline V gives CDR1 SGHVS, CDR2 FQNEAQ. The CDR3 sequence: CASSPTALWTGVTEAFF. CDR3 DNA sequence: TGTGCCAGCAGTCCGACAGCCCTCTGGACAGGCGTAACTGAAGCTTTCTTT.

The chain is built from TRBV7-2 and TRBJ2-7; D is unresolved. Germline loops: CDR1 SGHTA, CDR2 FQGNSA. Trimming shortened V by 2 bases and J by 6 bases, and 5 bases separated the two germline ends. The CDR3 has 11 amino acids. The chain's CDR3 is CASSLTVEQYF. CDR3 DNA sequence: TGTGCCAGCAGCTTAACGGTCGAGCAGTACTTC.

The chain is built from TRBV6-1 and TRBJ1-1; 9 bases fit TRBD1. From germline, CDR1 is MNHNS and CDR2 SASEGT. V was clipped by 2 bases and J by 5 bases; unmatched bases: 6. The CDR3 consists of 15 residues. The CDR3 sequence: CASSERGQGWTEAFF. The CDR3 DNA follows: TGTGCCAGCAGTGAACGAGGACAGGGGTGGACTGAAGCTTTCTTT.

This chain joins TRBV6-5 and TRBJ1-2; the match to TRBD1 covers 7 bases. Germline CDR1 MNHEY, CDR2 SVGAGI. After removal of 0 bases from V and 2 bases from J, the junction contained 6 bases not matched to a gene. This CDR3 spans 16 amino acids. CDR3 DNA: TGTGCCAGCAGTTACTCGGGACAGCGCAAAAACTATGGCTACACCTTC. Translation gives CASSYSGQRKNYGYTF.

The genes are TRBV23-1 and TRBJ2-3, with 8 bases lining up with TRBD2. TRBV23-1 is filed as an ORF, its function uncertain. V was pared by 3 bases and J by 4 bases, with 15 bases of the junction left unmatched. This CDR3 comprises 18 residues. CDR3 region: CASSQALAAGQGADTQYF. The CDR3 region has the DNA TGCGCCAGCAGTCAGGCACTAGCGGCGGGACAAGGTGCAGATACGCAGTATTTT.

Only a few counts were recorded for this clone. The J gene is TRBJ1-2, the V gene TRBV5-1; D not certain. This CDR3 is 12 amino acids long. The V end lost 0 bases, the J end lost 6 bases, and 6 bases lay between the germline ends. Germline V gene lookup returns CDR1 SGHRS and CDR2 YFSETQ. CDR3 residues: CASSLDSHGYTF. In DNA form, the CDR3 reads TGCGCCAGCAGCTTGGACAGCCATGGCTACACCTTC.

V gene TRBV11-2 combines with J gene TRBJ2-3; 8 nucleotides align to TRBD2. The V segment lost 2 bases and the J segment 7 bases; nucleotides outside the gene matches: 8. CDR1 and CDR2 from the germline V gene are SGHAT and FQNNGV. The CDR3 runs to 15 residues. As DNA, the CDR3 is TGTGCCAGCAGCTTAAGTGCCAGCGGGAGTTATACGCAGTATTTT. It translates to CASSLSASGSYTQYF.

The chain joins TRBV5-1 to TRBJ1-2; 7 bases match TRBD1. Germline assignment: CDR1 SGHRS and CDR2 YFSETQ. The trim removed 4 bases at V and 4 bases at J, leaving 4 bases unmatched. The CDR3 runs 13 residues. This CDR3 is CASSPDRSYGYTF. The DNA of the CDR3 is TGCGCCAGCAGCCCGGACAGGAGCTATGGCTACACCTTC.

This sequence joins TRBV9 and TRBJ2-2, with D possibly TRBD1 on 6 matching bases. Deletions cut 2 bases from V and 1 base from J, with 12 bases between. Looked up from germline, CDR1 is SGDLS and CDR2 is YYNGEE. The CDR3 is made up of 16 amino acids. The CDR3 nucleotides are TGTGCCAGCAGCGTCCGAGGGGGTAGGAACACCGGGGAGCTGTTTTTT. It is translated as CASSVRGGRNTGELFF.

The V call is TRBV7-8, the J call TRBJ2-5; 8 bases agree with TRBD1. The J segment lost 5 bases and the V segment lost 7 bases, leaving 15 bases of the junction unmatched. CDR1 SGHVS and CDR2 FQNEAQ come from the germline V gene. The CDR3 runs to 16 residues. The DNA of the CDR3 is TGTGCCAGCACCCTGCGAGGGACAGGCATAGGGGAGACCCAGTACTTC. Protein sequence: CASTLRGTGIGETQYF.

This clone is a singleton in its sample. The rearrangement joins TRBV5-6 to TRBJ2-3; 12 nucleotides match TRBD2. CDR3 size: 18 residues. Germline V gene lookup returns CDR1 SGHDT and CDR2 YYEEEE. With V trimmed by 3 bases and J by 4 bases, 12 bases remained unmatched. The CDR3 region has the DNA TGTGCCAGCAGCTCGTACCGACTGACTAGCGGGGGATCAGATACGCAGTATTTT. It specifies CASSSYRLTSGGSDTQYF.

J is TRBJ2-7 and V is TRBV7-2; 9 bases are shared with TRBD2. J lost 0 bases, V lost 3 bases, and 9 bases had no gene match. The V gene's germline CDR1 is SGHTA and CDR2 FQGNSA. The CDR3 consists of 17 residues. The CDR3 DNA follows: TGTGCCAGCAGCTTCCCTCAGCGGGGGGCTAGCTCCTACGAGCAGTACTTC. As protein: CASSFPQRGASSYEQYF.